The sequence of this T cell receptor (beta chain) was determined in a study of monozygotic twins with inflammatory bowel disease. Regarding the study as a whole: Fewer shared clonotypes with others were found in IBD patients than in healthy twins, especially with disease activity. The inverse Simpson measure of TCRbeta diversity was lower in IBD patients than in healthy co-twins.

Concerning this clonotype: Its specificity is unknown.

An amount of approximately 3,800 ng of total RNA was used for each TCR library. TCRdb re-called the 5' RACE reads and gives one entry per CDR3 protein, without DNA. This sample lists about 300,000 distinct CDR3 sequences; its ten largest clones have less than 6.5%. Donors each gave about 2.5 ml of blood. This CDR3 contains 12 residues. CDR1 and CDR2 (germline): GTSNPN, SVGIG (reference sequence). The chain employs TRBV30 and TRBJ1-6; TCRdb names TRBD1, which stays unverified in the absence of DNA. The origin of this receptor is a human donor with ulcerative colitis or Crohn's disease, or a healthy co-twin of an affected twin (not recorded which). Sequencing input: blood. The CDR3 protein is CAWSVGGGPLHF.